This T cell receptor beta chain was recovered during a study of cytomegalovirus exposure and HLA in healthy donors. Use of 60 Vbeta and 13 Jbeta primers characterized the PCR. Measured with immunoSEQ multiplex PCR; TCRdb has only the in-frame clones, and not every one. In the table there are about 64,000 clones, roughly 70% of which are singletons. V lost 4 bases to trimming and J lost 5 bases, with 10 bases between them. This CDR3 is built from 12 residues. Germline CDR1 SGHDT, CDR2 YYEEEE. This chain uses TRBV5-6 with TRBJ2-7; possibly TRBD2 for D (6 bases). The source of this sequence is a male donor in good health and CMV-seropositive. The sample comprised PBMCs. In nucleotides, the CDR3 is TGTGCCAGCAGCGTCGGGAGAAACGAGCAGTACTTC. It is translated as CASSVGRNEQYF.